These 14 T cell receptor beta chains came from one sample sequenced in a study of tissue T cells after allogeneic stem cell transplantation. Assay: immunoSEQ multiplex PCR; the TCRdb copy retains only in-frame clones and omits some. The profile covers some 25,000 clones, with less than 75% appearing a single time and approximately 8% taken by the ten largest. Specimen: tissue from the ileum, collected at autopsy. The receptor source for this set is a female donor aged 60 or older with lung cancer.

J is TRBJ1-1 and V is TRBV14; 7 bases agree with TRBD1. CDR1 is SGHDN, CDR2 FVKESK, per germline. This CDR3 is 15 amino acids long. J was trimmed by 4 bases and V by 3 bases; bases with no gene match: 8. The CDR3 reads CASSQNRGLGTEAFF. CDR3 nucleotides: TGTGCCAGCAGCCAGAACAGGGGACTCGGCACTGAAGCTTTCTTT. Using reference TRBV14 and TRBJ1-1 for the parts outside the CDR3, the full variable domain is EAGVTQFPSHSVIEKGQTVTLRCDPISGHDNLYWYRRVMGKEIKFLLHFVKESKQDESGMPNNRFLAERTGGTYSTLKVQPAELEDSGVYFCASSQNRGLGTEAFFGQGTRLTVV.

The chain has TRBV5-1 and TRBJ2-7; the D is unclear. Trimming took off 4 bases at V and 4 bases at J, with 6 bases between the two ends. Germline V gene data show CDR1 as SGHRS and CDR2 as YFSETQ. CDR3 length: 11 residues. The CDR3: CASSQNYEQYF. The CDR3 nucleotides are TGCGCCAGCAGCCAAAATTACGAGCAGTACTTC.

The rearrangement uses TRBV7-2 and TRBJ1-6; unclear D gene. With 6 bases removed from V and 1 base from J, the gap between germline ends came to 10 bases. CDR1 is SGHTA and CDR2 is FQGNSA in the germline V gene. The CDR3 has 15 amino acids. The CDR3 DNA reads TGTGCCAGCAGGCCACAGAGGTCCTATAATTCACCCCTCCACTTT. This gives the protein CASRPQRSYNSPLHF.

The chain recombines TRBV5-1 with TRBJ1-4; possibly TRBD1 for D (6 bases). CDR1 is SGHRS, CDR2 YFSETQ, per germline. Between the trimmed V and J ends, which lost 4 bases and 6 bases, there was a span of 16 bases. The CDR3 extends over 15 amino acids. The CDR3, as DNA: TGCGCCAGCAGCCCTAGGGGGGACGCCTATGAAAAACTGTTTTTT. Translation: CASSPRGDAYEKLFF.

V and J are TRBV7-9 and TRBJ1-1, with D possibly TRBD1 on 6 matching bases. The V and J ends lost 1 base and 1 base respectively, with 10 bases between them. The germline V gene has CDR1 SEHNR and CDR2 FQNEAQ (reference sequence). This CDR3 contains 15 residues. The CDR3 sequence is CASSLEGGWNTEAFF. Here the CDR3 DNA reads TGTGCCAGCAGCTTAGAGGGGGGTTGGAACACTGAAGCTTTCTTT.

This chain uses TRBV19 with TRBJ1-2; 10 bases are shared with TRBD1. The CDR3 sequence is 11 residues long. Germline CDR1 and CDR2: LNHDA and SQIVND (reference sequence). The V and J ends lost 9 bases and 7 bases, in that order; junction bases with no gene match: 2. The DNA for the CDR3 is TGTGCCAGCAGACAGGGGGCTGGCTACACCTTC. This gives the protein CASRQGAGYTF.

The chain carries TRBV5-4 and TRBJ2-6; the match to TRBD1 covers 10 bases. The CDR3 runs to 16 residues. Germline trimming cut 4 bases from V and 3 bases from J; bases unmatched to any gene: 4. The germline V gene encodes CDR1 SGHNT and CDR2 YYREEE (reference sequence). The CDR3 sequence is CASSLRDRGGANVLTF. In nucleotides, the CDR3 is TGTGCCAGCAGCCTCCGGGACAGGGGTGGGGCCAACGTCCTGACTTTC.

The V gene is TRBV6-5, the J gene TRBJ2-3; D remains ambiguous. V lost 5 bases, J lost 4 bases, and 4 bases lay in between. The germline V gene has CDR1 MNHEY and CDR2 SVGAGI. The CDR3 covers 11 residues. CDR3 DNA: TGTGCCAGCAGTAGTGCAGATACGCAGTATTTT. It specifies CASSSADTQYF.

The V and J genes are TRBV5-5 and TRBJ1-2; D may be TRBD1 (5 bases). V shed 7 bases and J shed 1 base, with 11 bases lying between them. The CDR3 length is 13 residues. From germline, CDR1 is SGHKS and CDR2 YYEKEE (reference sequence). The CDR3 bases are TGTGCCAGCGGGAGGGGAAATAACTATGGCTACACCTTC. Amino acid sequence: CASGRGNNYGYTF.

The gene calls are TRBV5-8 and TRBJ1-2; 7 bases map to TRBD1. The J segment lost 7 bases and the V segment lost 1 base, leaving 7 bases of the junction unmatched. This CDR3 region has 14 residues. Germline values: CDR1 SGHTS, CDR2 YDEGEE. Here the CDR3 DNA reads TGTGCCAGCAGCTTGACACGACAGGGCGCTGGCTACACCTTC. Protein product: CASSLTRQGAGYTF.

The J gene is TRBJ2-7, the V gene TRBV7-8, with 9 bases lining up with TRBD2. The length of the CDR3 is 14 residues. After removal of 2 bases from V and 2 bases from J, the junction contained 1 base not matched to a gene. The germline gives CDR1 SGHVS, CDR2 FQNEAQ. CDR3 loop: CASSLKRGAYEQYF. The CDR3 nucleotides read TGTGCCAGCAGCTTAAAGCGGGGGGCCTACGAGCAGTACTTC.

The chain uses TRBV12-3 or TRBV12-4 and TRBJ2-3; 7 nucleotides agree with TRBD2. The V and J ends lost 5 bases and 2 bases, in that order; junction bases with no gene match: 1. There are 13 residues in the CDR3. CDR3 bases: TGTGCCAGCAGTCGGGACTACACAGATACGCAGTATTTT. Translating it yields CASSRDYTDTQYF.

J is TRBJ2-2 and V is TRBV2, with D possibly being TRBD1 (6 bases). This CDR3 is 14 amino acids long. With 8 bases removed from V and 0 bases from J, the gap between germline ends came to 10 bases. The V gene's germline CDR1 is SNHLY and CDR2 FYNNEI. CDR3 protein: CASSGTTNTGELFF. The CDR3 DNA reads as TGTGCCAGCTCTGGGACAACGAACACCGGGGAGCTGTTTTTT.

This chain links TRBV7-2 with TRBJ2-7; D possibly corresponds to TRBD2 (6 bases). Germline V gene data show CDR1 as SGHTA and CDR2 as FQGNSA. This CDR3 comprises 13 residues. V was trimmed by 4 bases and J by 4 bases, leaving 11 bases between them. The CDR3 DNA follows: TGTGCCAGCAGCTGGGGAGGTCGGTACGAGCAGTACTTC. It translates to CASSWGGRYEQYF.